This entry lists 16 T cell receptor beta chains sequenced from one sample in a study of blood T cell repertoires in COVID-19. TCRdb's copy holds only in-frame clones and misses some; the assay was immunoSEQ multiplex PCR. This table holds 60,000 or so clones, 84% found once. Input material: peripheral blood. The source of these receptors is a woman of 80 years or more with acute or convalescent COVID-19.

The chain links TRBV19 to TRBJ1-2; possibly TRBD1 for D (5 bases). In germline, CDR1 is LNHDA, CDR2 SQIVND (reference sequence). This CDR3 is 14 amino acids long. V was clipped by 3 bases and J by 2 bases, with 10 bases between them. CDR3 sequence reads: CASSMYQGNYGYTF. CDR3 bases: TGTGCCAGTAGTATGTACCAGGGCAACTATGGCTACACCTTC.

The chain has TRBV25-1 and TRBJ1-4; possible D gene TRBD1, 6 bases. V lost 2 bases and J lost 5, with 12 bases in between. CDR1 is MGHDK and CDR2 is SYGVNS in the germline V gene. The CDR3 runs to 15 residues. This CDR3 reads CASSEGQTENEKLFF. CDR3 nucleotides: TGTGCCAGCAGTGAAGGACAGACCGAGAATGAAAAACTGTTTTTT.

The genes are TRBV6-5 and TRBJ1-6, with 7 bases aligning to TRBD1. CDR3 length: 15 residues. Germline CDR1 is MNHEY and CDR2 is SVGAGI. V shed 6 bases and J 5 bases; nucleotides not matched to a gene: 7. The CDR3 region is CASRPPGQNNSPLHF. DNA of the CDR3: TGTGCCAGCAGGCCCCCGGGACAGAATAATTCACCCCTCCACTTT.

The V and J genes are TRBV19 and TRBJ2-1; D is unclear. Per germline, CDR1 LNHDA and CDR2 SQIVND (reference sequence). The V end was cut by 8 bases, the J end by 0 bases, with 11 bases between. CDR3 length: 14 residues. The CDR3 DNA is TGTGCCAGTCGGAGAGCCTTCTCCTACAATGAGCAGTTCTTC. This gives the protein CASRRAFSYNEQFF.

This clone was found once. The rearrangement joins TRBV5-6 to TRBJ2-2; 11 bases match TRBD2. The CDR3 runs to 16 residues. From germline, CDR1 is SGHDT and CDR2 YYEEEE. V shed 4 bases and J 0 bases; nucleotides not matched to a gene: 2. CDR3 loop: CASSPLAGANTGELFF. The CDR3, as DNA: TGTGCCAGCAGCCCACTAGCGGGGGCGAACACCGGGGAGCTGTTTTTT.

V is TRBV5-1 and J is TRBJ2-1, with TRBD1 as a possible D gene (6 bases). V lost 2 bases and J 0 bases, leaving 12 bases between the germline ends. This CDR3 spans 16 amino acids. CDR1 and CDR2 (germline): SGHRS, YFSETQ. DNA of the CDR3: TGCGCCAGCAGCTTACAGGACAGTAACTCCTACAATGAGCAGTTCTTC. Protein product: CASSLQDSNSYNEQFF.

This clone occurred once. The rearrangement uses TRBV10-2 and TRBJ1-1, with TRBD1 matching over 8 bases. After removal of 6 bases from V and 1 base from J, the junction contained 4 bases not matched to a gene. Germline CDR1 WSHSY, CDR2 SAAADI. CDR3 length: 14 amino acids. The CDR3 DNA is TGCGCCAGCAGCCACGGACAGGGGAACACTGAAGCTTTCTTT. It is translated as CASSHGQGNTEAFF.

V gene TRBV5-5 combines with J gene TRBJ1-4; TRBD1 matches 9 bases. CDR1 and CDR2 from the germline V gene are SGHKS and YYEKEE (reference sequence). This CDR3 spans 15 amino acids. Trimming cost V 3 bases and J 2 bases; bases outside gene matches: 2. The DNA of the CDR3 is TGTGCCAGCAGCTGGGGACAGGGTACTAATGAAAAACTGTTTTTT. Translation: CASSWGQGTNEKLFF.

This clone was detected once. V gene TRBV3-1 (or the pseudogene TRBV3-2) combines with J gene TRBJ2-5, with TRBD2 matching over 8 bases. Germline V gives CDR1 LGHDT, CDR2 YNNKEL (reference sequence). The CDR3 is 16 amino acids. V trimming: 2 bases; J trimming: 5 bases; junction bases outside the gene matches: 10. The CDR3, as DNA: TGTGCCAGCAGCCAACAAGCGGGGGCGGCCGGGGAGACCCAGTACTTC. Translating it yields CASSQQAGAAGETQYF.

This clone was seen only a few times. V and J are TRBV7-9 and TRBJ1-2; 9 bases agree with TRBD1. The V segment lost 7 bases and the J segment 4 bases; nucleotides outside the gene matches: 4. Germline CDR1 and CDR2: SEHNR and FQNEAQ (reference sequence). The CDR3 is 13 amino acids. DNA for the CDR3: TGTGCCAGCAACGCGGGACAGGGCTATGGCTACACCTTC. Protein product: CASNAGQGYGYTF.

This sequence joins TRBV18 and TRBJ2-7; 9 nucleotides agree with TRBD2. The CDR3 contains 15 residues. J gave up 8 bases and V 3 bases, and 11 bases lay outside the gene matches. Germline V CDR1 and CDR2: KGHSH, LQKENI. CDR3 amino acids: CASSPSTSGIQQQYF. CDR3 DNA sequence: TGTGCCAGCTCACCTTCGACTAGCGGCATTCAGCAGCAGTACTTC.

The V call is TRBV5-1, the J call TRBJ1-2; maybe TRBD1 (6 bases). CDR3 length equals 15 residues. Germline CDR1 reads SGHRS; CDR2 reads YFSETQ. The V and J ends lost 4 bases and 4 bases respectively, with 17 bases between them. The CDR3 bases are TGCGCCAGCAGCCCAGAGTCCGGGACACGCTATGGCTACACCTTC. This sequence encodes CASSPESGTRYGYTF.

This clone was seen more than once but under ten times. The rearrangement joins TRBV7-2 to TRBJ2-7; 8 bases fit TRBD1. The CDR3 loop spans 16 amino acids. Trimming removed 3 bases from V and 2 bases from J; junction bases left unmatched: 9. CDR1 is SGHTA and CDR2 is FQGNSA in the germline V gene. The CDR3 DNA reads TGTGCCAGCAGCTTCTACGCAGGGGGCAGCCCCTACGAGCAGTACTTC. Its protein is CASSFYAGGSPYEQYF. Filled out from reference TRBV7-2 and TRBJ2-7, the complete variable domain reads GAGVSQSPSNKVTEKGKDVELRCDPISGHTALYWYRQSLGQGLEFLIYFQGNSAPDKSGLPSDRFSAERTGGSVSTLTIQRTQQEDSAVYLCASSFYAGGSPYEQYFGPGTRLTVT.

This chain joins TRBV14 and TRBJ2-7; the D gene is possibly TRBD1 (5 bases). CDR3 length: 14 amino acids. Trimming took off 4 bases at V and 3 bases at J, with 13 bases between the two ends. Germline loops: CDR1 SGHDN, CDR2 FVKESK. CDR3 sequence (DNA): TGTGCCAGCAGCCTCCTTTTAGGGGACTACGAGCAGTACTTC. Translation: CASSLLLGDYEQYF.

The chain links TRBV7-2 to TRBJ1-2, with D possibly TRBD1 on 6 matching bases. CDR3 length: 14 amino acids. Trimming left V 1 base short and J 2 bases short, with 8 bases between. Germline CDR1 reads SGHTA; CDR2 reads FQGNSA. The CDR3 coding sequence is TGTGCCAGCAGCTTAGACGGACAGAACTATGGCTACACCTTC. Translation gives CASSLDGQNYGYTF.

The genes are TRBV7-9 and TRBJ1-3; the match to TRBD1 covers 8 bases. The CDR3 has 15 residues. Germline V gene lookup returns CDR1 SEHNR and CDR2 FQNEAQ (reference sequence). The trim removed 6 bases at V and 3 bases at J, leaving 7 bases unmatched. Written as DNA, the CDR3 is TGTGCCAGCAGGTCGACAGGGGCGGGTGGAAACACCATATATTTT. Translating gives CASRSTGAGGNTIYF. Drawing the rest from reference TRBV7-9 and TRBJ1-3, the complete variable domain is DTGVSQNPRHKITKRGQNVTFRCDPISEHNRLYWYRQTLGQGPEFLTYFQNEAQLEKSRLLSDRFSAERPKGSFSTLEIQRTEQGDSAMYLCASRSTGAGGNTIYFGEGSWLTVV.